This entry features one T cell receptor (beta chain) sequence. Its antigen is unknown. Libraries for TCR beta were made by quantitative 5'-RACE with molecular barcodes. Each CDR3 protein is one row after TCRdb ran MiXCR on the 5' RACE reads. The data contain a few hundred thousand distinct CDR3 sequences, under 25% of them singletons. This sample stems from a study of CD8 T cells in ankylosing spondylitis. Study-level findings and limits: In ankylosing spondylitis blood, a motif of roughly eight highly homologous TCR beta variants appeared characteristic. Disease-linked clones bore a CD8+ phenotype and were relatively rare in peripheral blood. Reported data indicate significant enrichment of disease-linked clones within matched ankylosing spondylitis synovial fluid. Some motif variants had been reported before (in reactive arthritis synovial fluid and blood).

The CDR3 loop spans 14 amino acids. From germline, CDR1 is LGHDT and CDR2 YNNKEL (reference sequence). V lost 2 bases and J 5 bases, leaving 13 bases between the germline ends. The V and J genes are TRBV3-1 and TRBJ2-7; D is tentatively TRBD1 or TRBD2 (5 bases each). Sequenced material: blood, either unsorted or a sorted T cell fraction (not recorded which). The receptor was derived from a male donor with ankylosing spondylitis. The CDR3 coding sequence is TGTGCCAGCAGCCAACATGGGACGTGGGACGAGCAGTACTTC. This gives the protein CASSQHGTWDEQYF.